The subject of this entry is one T cell receptor beta chain. This sample was included in a study of CXCR3-negative and CXCR3-positive naive CD8 T cells. CDR1 is SQVTM, CDR2 ANQGSEA, per germline. The CDR3 runs to 14 residues. The study made its TRB cDNA libraries by 5' RACE, adding UMI labels. TCRdb reanalyzed the 5' RACE reads, giving one entry per CDR3 protein sequence and no DNA. The sample's table shows around 81,000 distinct CDR3 sequences. The rearrangement uses TRBV29-1 and TRBJ2-2; lacking DNA, the TRBD1 call made by TCRdb goes unchecked. The sample was naive CXCR3- CD8+ T cells from blood. Noted subset: CD45RO-CCR7+CD27+CD95- naive CD8+ T cells lacking CXCR3 (TNR3-). The clonotype was recovered from a human donor in good health. Some clones in this sample may be carry-over from other donors' samples. CDR3 residues: CSVARVSGTGELFF.